This TCR beta chain stems from a study of T cells in Graves' hyperthyroidism and ophthalmopathy. In its sample, this clonotype was seen many times. The V end was cut by 7 bases, the J end by 2 bases, with 7 bases between. CDR3 length equals 11 residues. The germline gives CDR1 GTSNPN, CDR2 SVGIG (reference sequence). Researchers amplified the TCR beta CDR3 regions from RNA transcripts. The primer set for the first-round RT-PCR of the TCR CDR3 was HTBI. TCRdb passed the multiplex PCR reads through MiXCR, listing each CDR3 protein once. The table lists a few hundred thousand distinct CDR3 sequences, approximately 14% of them singletons.

This receptor was taken from a woman between 25 and 40 years old with Graves' hyperthyroidism. The gene calls are TRBV30 and TRBJ2-3; unclear D gene. Sequencing was carried out using blood. The CDR3 bases are TGTGCCTTTGGGGACACAGATACGCAGTATTTT. Translated: CAFGDTDTQYF.